This T cell receptor (beta chain) was sequenced during a study of OX40 agonist ivuxolimab in advanced cancers. Study background: Patients in the trial were receiving intravenous ivuxolimab every 2 weeks, at doses of 0.01 to 10 mg/kg. With a range of roughly 23 to 79, age averaged about 59 years, and around 80% were male. Study-level results: Clones of CD4+ and CD8+ blood T cells grew by week 6 at doses of 0.1 to 3.0 mg/kg.

Regarding this clone: Its target is not known.

With V trimmed by 0 bases and J by 2 bases, 1 base remained unmatched. The CDR3 extends over 16 amino acids. Germline CDR1 and CDR2: SGHTS and YDEGEE. This table comes from immunoSEQ multiplex PCR, and its TCRdb copy is limited to in-frame clones, with some not included. The sample shows about 60,000 clones, around 90% of them seen only once. Sequenced here: CD4+ or CD8+ T cells sorted from blood, sampled in a trial of the OX40 agonist ivuxolimab. The receptor was isolated from an adult with an advanced solid tumor such as melanoma, head and neck, liver or kidney cancer. V is TRBV5-8 and J is TRBJ2-3; TRBD2 aligns across 12 bases. CDR3 sequence: CASSLGLAGDTDTQYF. In DNA form, the CDR3 reads TGTGCCAGCAGCTTGGGACTAGCGGGAGACACAGATACGCAGTATTTT. Full variable domain (outside the CDR3, taken from reference TRBV5-8 and TRBJ2-3): EAGVTQSPTHLIKTRGQQATLRCSPISGHTSVYWYQQALGLGLQFLLWYDEGEERNRGNFPPRFSGRQFPNYSSELNVNALELEDSALYLCASSLGLAGDTDTQYFGPGTRLTVL.